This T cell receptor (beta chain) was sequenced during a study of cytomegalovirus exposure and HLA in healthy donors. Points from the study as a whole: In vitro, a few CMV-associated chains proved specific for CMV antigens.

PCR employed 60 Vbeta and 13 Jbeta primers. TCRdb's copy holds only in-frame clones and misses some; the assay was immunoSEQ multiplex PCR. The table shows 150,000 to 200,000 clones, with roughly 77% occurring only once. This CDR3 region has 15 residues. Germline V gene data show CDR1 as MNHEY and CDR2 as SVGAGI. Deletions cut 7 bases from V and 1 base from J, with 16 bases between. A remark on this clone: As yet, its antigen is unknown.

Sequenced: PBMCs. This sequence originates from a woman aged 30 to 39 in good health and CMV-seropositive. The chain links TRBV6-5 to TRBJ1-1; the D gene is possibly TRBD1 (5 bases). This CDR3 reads CASTAYGGGNTEAFF. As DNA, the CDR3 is TGTGCCAGCACCGCATACGGGGGTGGGAACACTGAAGCTTTCTTT.